This TCR beta chain emerged from a study of T-cell reconstitution after alpha-beta-depleted transplantation in children. This clonotype appeared a few times. The library targeted TCRbeta and was prepared with unique molecular identifiers. TCRdb fed the PCR reads into MiXCR, producing one record per CDR3 protein. The profile covers more than 200,000 distinct CDR3 sequences, with around 7.7% appearing a single time and about 40% taken by the ten largest. This CDR3 has 16 residues. Germline trimming cut 5 bases from V and 4 bases from J; bases unmatched to any gene: 11. The chain couples TRBV12-3 or TRBV12-4 to TRBJ2-1; 7 bases are shared with TRBD2. The material was PBMCs, mostly from graft donor cells, obtained 360 days after TCRalphabeta/CD19-depleted stem cell transplant. This TCR was recovered from a male patient between 2 and 10 years old who had a stem cell transplant for acute myeloid leukemia, so the T cells may come from the graft donor. CDR3 nucleotides: TGTGCCAGCAGTAAACTAGCGCCAGAATATTACAATGAGCAGTTCTTC. It yields the protein CASSKLAPEYYNEQFF.